This TCR beta chain was captured by sequencing in a study of T cells in Graves' hyperthyroidism and ophthalmopathy. Uncontrolled infections, other autoimmune diseases, pregnancy or lactation led to exclusion of patients. V gave up 5 bases and J gave up 9 bases; unmatched junction bases: 13. Germline loops: CDR1 SGHAT, CDR2 FQNNGV. The CDR3 is 15 residues long. Amplified TCR beta CDR3 regions derived from RNA transcripts. TCR CDR3 regions were first amplified by RT-PCR with HTBI primers. TCRdb reanalysed the multiplex PCR reads using MiXCR and keeps one entry per CDR3 protein. The sample has hundreds of thousands of distinct CDR3 sequences; 20% to 30% are singletons. This clonotype showed up many times.

The sample comprised blood. This chain links TRBV11-2 with TRBJ2-1; 7 positions match TRBD1. The sequence was collected from a man over 45 with Graves' hyperthyroidism. The CDR3 bases are TGTGCCAGCAGCCACAACAGGGGCTCAATTGGTGAGCAGTTCTTC. It is translated as CASSHNRGSIGEQFF. Drawing the rest from reference TRBV11-2 and TRBJ2-1, the complete variable domain is EAGVAQSPRYKIIEKRQSVAFWCNPISGHATLYWYQQILGQGPKLLIQFQNNGVVDDSQLPKDRFSAERLKGVDSTLKIQPAKLEDSAVYLCASSHNRGSIGEQFFGPGTRLTVL.